The 23 T cell receptor beta chains below all came from one sample that was sequenced in a study of cytomegalovirus exposure and HLA in healthy donors. The table came from immunoSEQ multiplex PCR; TCRdb's copy has only in-frame clones and leaves some out. The sample lists 200,000 to 250,000 clones; approximately 80% were seen once. Sequences were obtained from PBMCs. These receptors were collected from a woman aged 25 to 45 in good health and CMV-seropositive.

The rearrangement links TRBV7-6 to TRBJ2-1; D could derive from TRBD1 or TRBD2 (7 bases each). The CDR3 sequence is 17 residues long. CDR1 is SGHVS, CDR2 FNYEAQ, per germline. The V and J ends lost 3 bases and 0 bases respectively, with 15 bases between them. DNA of the CDR3: TGTGCCAGCAGCTTGGGGGGGGGACAGAGCTCCTACAATGAGCAGTTCTTC. This encodes CASSLGGGQSSYNEQFF.

The genes are TRBV30 and TRBJ2-6, with 12 bases fitting TRBD2. The CDR3 totals 20 residues. Germline V gene data show CDR1 as GTSNPN and CDR2 as SVGIG (reference sequence). Unmatched junction bases numbered 17, after V lost 7 bases and J lost 1 base. CDR3 coding DNA: TGTGCCTTAAATCCTCTACCCCCTAGCGGGAGGGAATCTGGGGCCAACGTCCTGACTTTC. Translation gives CALNPLPPSGRESGANVLTF. Looking up the rest from reference TRBV30 and TRBJ2-6 gives the full variable domain: SQTIHQWPATLVQPVGSPLSLECTVEGTSNPNLYWYRQAAGRGLQLLFYSVGIGQISSEVPQNLSASRPQDRQFILSSKKLLLSDSGFYLCALNPLPPSGRESGANVLTFGAGSRLTVL.

The chain links TRBV9 to TRBJ2-1, with D possibly being TRBD1 (6 bases). Germline CDR1 SGDLS, CDR2 YYNGEE. The CDR3 extends over 15 amino acids. V lost 3 bases to trimming and J lost 0 bases, with 10 bases between them. The CDR3 nucleotides read TGTGCCAGCAGCGAGGACAGTGGCTCCTACAATGAGCAGTTCTTC. The encoded protein is CASSEDSGSYNEQFF.

The chain joins TRBV5-1 to TRBJ2-3; 10 bases are a match to TRBD2. This CDR3 region has 15 residues. With V trimmed by 4 bases and J by 1 base, 3 bases remained unmatched. Germline CDR1 is SGHRS and CDR2 is YFSETQ. The CDR3 nucleotides read TGCGCCAGCAGCACCGGGACTAGCGGCACAGATACGCAGTATTTT. Translated, it gives CASSTGTSGTDTQYF.

This sequence joins TRBV6-1 and TRBJ1-2, with D possibly matching TRBD1 (5 bases). V was shortened by 6 bases and J by 3 bases, with 17 bases between the two germline ends. Germline assignment: CDR1 MNHNS and CDR2 SASEGT. CDR3 length: 15 residues. The CDR3, as DNA: TGTGCCAGCAGCCGGACGGGGGTGGGTCACTATGGCTACACCTTC. Translation: CASSRTGVGHYGYTF.

The chain recombines TRBV27 with TRBJ1-1; a possible D gene is TRBD1 (5 bases). Per the germline V gene, CDR1 is MNHEY and CDR2 is SMNVEV (reference sequence). This CDR3 is built from 12 residues. The V end lost 3 bases, the J end lost 11 bases, and 13 bases lay between the germline ends. The CDR3 DNA is TGTGCCAGCAGTTTGGATGGGGGTAGTGCTTTCTTT. It codes for CASSLDGGSAFF.

The V gene is TRBV20-1, the J gene TRBJ1-2; perhaps TRBD1 as D (5 bases). The CDR3 covers 11 residues. From germline, CDR1 is DFQATT and CDR2 SNEGSKA (reference sequence). Trimming left V 2 bases short and J 5 bases short, with 6 bases between. The CDR3 DNA follows: TGCAGTGCTAGAAGGACATATGGCTACACCTTC. It yields the protein CSARRTYGYTF.

The table lists this clone with a few counts. The chain combines TRBV29-1 with TRBJ2-3, with 7 bases aligning to TRBD2. J lost 5 bases, V lost 7 bases, and 12 bases had no gene match. The CDR3 sequence is 14 residues long. Germline V gene lookup returns CDR1 SQVTM and CDR2 ANQGSEA. CDR3 DNA: TGCAGCGCCCACGGGGCGGGGGAAAGAGATACGCAGTATTTT. Residues: CSAHGAGERDTQYF.

This clone has a handful of counts. The chain combines TRBV11-2 with TRBJ1-2; D is ambiguous. Germline lookup yields CDR1 SGHAT and CDR2 FQNNGV. The ends were cut back, 0 bases at V and 4 bases at J, with 6 bases in the middle. The CDR3 consists of 13 residues. Here the CDR3 DNA reads TGTGCCAGCAGCTTAGACTCCTTCTATGGCTACACCTTC. It translates to CASSLDSFYGYTF.

The chain carries TRBV27 and TRBJ1-2; D is unclear. The CDR3 contains 15 residues. With 0 bases removed from V and 2 bases from J, the gap between germline ends came to 10 bases. Germline loops: CDR1 MNHEY, CDR2 SMNVEV (reference sequence). CDR3 bases: TGTGCCAGCAGTTTATCCTTTCTGTCCAACTATGGCTACACCTTC. Amino acids: CASSLSFLSNYGYTF.

The chain uses TRBV4-3 and TRBJ1-4; D ambiguous. CDR3 length equals 15 residues. The V gene lost 0 bases and the J gene lost 1 base, with 6 bases spanning the gap. The germline V gene has CDR1 LGHNA and CDR2 YSLEER. The CDR3 sequence is CASSQEGRTNEKLFF. The CDR3 region has the DNA TGCGCCAGCAGCCAAGAGGGCAGAACTAATGAAAAACTGTTTTTT.

The V and J genes are TRBV11-2 and TRBJ1-2; D might be TRBD1 (5 bases). V gave up 4 bases and J gave up 2 bases, with 14 bases separating them. Germline-derived CDR1 and CDR2 are SGHAT and FQNNGV. The CDR3 is made up of 15 amino acids. The CDR3 protein is CASSYRDGGNYGYTF. CDR3 nucleotides: TGTGCCAGCAGCTACCGGGACGGGGGGAACTATGGCTACACCTTC.

This sequence joins TRBV5-6 and TRBJ2-7; the D gene is possibly TRBD2 (6 bases). V was shortened by 0 bases and J by 5 bases, with 12 bases between the two germline ends. The CDR3 runs to 14 residues. In germline, CDR1 is SGHDT, CDR2 YYEEEE. CDR3 sequence reads: CASSLGTGVNEQYF. The CDR3 DNA reads TGTGCCAGCAGCTTGGGAACGGGAGTTAACGAGCAGTACTTC.

This clone occurred once. The chain uses TRBV19 and TRBJ1-1; no reliable D call. The CDR3 covers 14 residues. Germline CDR1 reads LNHDA; CDR2 reads SQIVND (reference sequence). V was shortened by 0 bases and J by 5 bases, with 10 bases between the two germline ends. The CDR3 region is CASSIDTRTTEAFF. The CDR3 coding sequence is TGTGCCAGTAGTATAGACACCCGAACGACTGAAGCTTTCTTT.

This chain links TRBV7-2 with TRBJ2-7; 7 bases match TRBD1. Germline values: CDR1 SGHTA, CDR2 FQGNSA. V shed 1 base and J 5 bases; nucleotides not matched to a gene: 11. This CDR3 is 16 amino acids long. In DNA, the CDR3 is TGTGCCAGCAGCTTAGTACCTCTGACAGGGAACCACGAGCAGTACTTC. Encoded protein: CASSLVPLTGNHEQYF.

This clone came up a few times. The CDR3 protein is CASSASQVRSYGYTF. The CDR3 nucleotides are TGTGCCAGCAGCGCTAGCCAGGTCAGATCCTATGGCTACACCTTC. V gene TRBV9 combines with J gene TRBJ1-2; D unclear. Trimming pared 3 bases from V and 4 bases from J, leaving 16 bases between. The CDR3 length is 15 residues. Germline-derived CDR1 and CDR2 are SGDLS and YYNGEE.

The V gene is TRBV5-1, the J gene TRBJ1-1; D is possibly TRBD1 (6 bases). V shed 5 bases and J shed 1 base, with 9 bases lying between them. This CDR3 spans 13 amino acids. CDR1 and CDR2 from the germline V gene are SGHRS and YFSETQ. CDR3 nucleotides: TGCGCCAGCAGATCACAGGGGAACACTGAAGCTTTCTTT. Its translation is CASRSQGNTEAFF.

The chain employs TRBV5-1 and TRBJ2-1, with 8 positions matching TRBD2. The CDR3 runs 15 residues. CDR1 and CDR2 from the germline V gene are SGHRS and YFSETQ. V lost 1 base to trimming and J lost 8 bases; unmatched junction nucleotides: 8. The CDR3 spells CASSLTGRALDEQFF. The CDR3 DNA follows: TGCGCCAGCAGCTTGACCGGGAGGGCCTTGGATGAGCAGTTCTTC.

V usage is TRBV30 and J usage is TRBJ1-2; the D gene is possibly TRBD1 (5 bases). CDR3 length: 15 amino acids. Germline values: CDR1 GTSNPN, CDR2 SVGIG (reference sequence). The V end was cut by 3 bases, the J end by 0 bases, with 14 bases between. The DNA of the CDR3 is TGTGCCTGGAGGGGACCGCTCCTCGCTAACTATGGCTACACCTTC. It codes for CAWRGPLLANYGYTF.

In this sample, this clone turned up many times. V and J are TRBV11-2 and TRBJ2-7, with D hard to call. This CDR3 spans 15 amino acids. Trimming removed 7 bases from V and 8 bases from J, with 24 bases in between. CDR1 is SGHAT and CDR2 is FQNNGV in the germline V gene. The CDR3 reads CASNLKPPRGNKQYF. The CDR3 DNA reads TGTGCCAGCAACCTGAAGCCTCCGCGCGGCAATAAGCAGTACTTC.

This sequence joins TRBV10-1 and TRBJ2-7; D not certain. CDR3 size: 12 residues. Looked up from germline, CDR1 is WNHNN and CDR2 is SYGVQD (reference sequence). V shed 3 bases and J shed 1 base, with 4 bases lying between them. In nucleotides, the CDR3 is TGCGCCAGCAGTGATTCTTCCTACGAGCAGTACTTC. Its protein product is CASSDSSYEQYF.

This rearrangement joins TRBV29-1 to TRBJ1-1; D remains unclear. CDR1 is SQVTM and CDR2 is ANQGSEA in the germline V gene. This CDR3 has 15 residues. The germline V and J ends were trimmed by 7 bases and 2 bases, with 20 bases remaining between them. The CDR3 sequence is CSASLSGKRNTEAFF. The CDR3 DNA reads as TGCAGCGCCTCCCTTTCGGGGAAGAGAAACACTGAAGCTTTCTTT.

V gene TRBV28 combines with J gene TRBJ2-2, with 7 nucleotides matching TRBD1. Germline trimming cut 5 bases from V and 0 bases from J; bases unmatched to any gene: 3. Germline values: CDR1 MDHEN, CDR2 SYDVKM. This CDR3 region has 15 residues. DNA of the CDR3: TGTGCCAGCAGTAAGGACAGGACGAACACCGGGGAGCTGTTTTTT. It is translated as CASSKDRTNTGELFF.